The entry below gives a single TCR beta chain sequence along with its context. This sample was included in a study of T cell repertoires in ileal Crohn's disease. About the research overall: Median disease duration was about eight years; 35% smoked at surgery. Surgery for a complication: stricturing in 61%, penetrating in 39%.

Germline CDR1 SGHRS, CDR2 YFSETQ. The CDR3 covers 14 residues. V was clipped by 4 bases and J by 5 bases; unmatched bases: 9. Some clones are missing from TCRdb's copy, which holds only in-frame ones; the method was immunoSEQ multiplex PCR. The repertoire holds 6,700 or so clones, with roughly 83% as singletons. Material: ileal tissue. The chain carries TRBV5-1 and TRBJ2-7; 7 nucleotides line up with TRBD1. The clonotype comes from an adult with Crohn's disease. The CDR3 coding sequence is TGCGCCAGCAGCACTCTAACAGGGGTGGACGAGCAGTACTTC. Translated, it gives CASSTLTGVDEQYF. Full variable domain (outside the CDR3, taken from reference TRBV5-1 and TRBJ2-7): KAGVTQTPRYLIKTRGQQVTLSCSPISGHRSVSWYQQTPGQGLQFLFEYFSETQRNKGNFPGRFSGRQFSNSRSEMNVSTLELGDSALYLCASSTLTGVDEQYFGPGTRLTVT.